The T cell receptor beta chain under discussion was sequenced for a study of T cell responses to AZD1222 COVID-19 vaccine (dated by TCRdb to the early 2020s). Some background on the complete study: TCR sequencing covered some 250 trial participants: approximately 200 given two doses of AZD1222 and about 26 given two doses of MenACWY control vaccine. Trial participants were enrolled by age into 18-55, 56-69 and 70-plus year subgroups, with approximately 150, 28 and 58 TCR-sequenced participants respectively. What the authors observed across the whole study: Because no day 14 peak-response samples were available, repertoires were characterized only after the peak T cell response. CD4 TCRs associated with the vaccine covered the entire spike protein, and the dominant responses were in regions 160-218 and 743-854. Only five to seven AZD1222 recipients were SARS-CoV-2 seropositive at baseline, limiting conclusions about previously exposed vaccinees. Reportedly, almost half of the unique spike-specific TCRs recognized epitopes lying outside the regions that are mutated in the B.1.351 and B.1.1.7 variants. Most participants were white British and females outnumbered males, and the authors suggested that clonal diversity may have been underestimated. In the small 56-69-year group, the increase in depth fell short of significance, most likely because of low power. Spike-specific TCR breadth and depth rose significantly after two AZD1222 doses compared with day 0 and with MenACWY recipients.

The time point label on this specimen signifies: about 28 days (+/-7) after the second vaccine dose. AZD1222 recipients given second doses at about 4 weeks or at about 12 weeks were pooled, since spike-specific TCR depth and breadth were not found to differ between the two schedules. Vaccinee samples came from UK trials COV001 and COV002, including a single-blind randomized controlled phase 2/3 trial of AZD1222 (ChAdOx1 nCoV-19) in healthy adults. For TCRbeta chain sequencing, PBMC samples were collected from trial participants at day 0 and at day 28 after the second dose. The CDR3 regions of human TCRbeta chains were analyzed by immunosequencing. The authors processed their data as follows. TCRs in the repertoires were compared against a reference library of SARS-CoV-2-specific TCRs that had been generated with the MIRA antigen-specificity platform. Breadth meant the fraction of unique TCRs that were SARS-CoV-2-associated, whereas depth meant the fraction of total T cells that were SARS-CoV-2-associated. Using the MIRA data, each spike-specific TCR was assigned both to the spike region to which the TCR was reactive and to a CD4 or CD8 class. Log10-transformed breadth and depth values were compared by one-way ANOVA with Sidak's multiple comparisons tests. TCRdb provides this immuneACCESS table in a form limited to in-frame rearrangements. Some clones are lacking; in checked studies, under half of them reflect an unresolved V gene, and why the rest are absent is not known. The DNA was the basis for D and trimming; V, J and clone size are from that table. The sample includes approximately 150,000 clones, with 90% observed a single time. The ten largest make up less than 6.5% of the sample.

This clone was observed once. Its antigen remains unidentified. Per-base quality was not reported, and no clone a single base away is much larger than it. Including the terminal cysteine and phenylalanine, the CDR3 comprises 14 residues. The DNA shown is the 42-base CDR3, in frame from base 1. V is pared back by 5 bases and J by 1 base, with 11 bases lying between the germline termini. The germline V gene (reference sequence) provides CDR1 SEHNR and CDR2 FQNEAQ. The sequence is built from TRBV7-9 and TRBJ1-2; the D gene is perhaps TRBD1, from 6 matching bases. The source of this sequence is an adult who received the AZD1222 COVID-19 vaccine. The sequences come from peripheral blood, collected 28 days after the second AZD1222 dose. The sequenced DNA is TGTGCCAGCAGCCCAGGGGATCTTAACTATGGCTACACCTTC. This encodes CASSPGDLNYGYTF.